The rows below give T cell receptor beta chains drawn from one sample of a study of PD-1 blockade in classical Hodgkin lymphoma. Produced via immunoSEQ multiplex PCR; TCRdb's table is partial and in-frame only. Of several thousand clones in the sample, about three quarters were seen once. Material: CD8+ T cells from blood, obtained before the fourth cycle of nivolumab. These receptors were collected from a human donor with classical Hodgkin lymphoma. Each CDR3 is given without its conserved first and last residue.

v_gene: TRBV19
j_gene: TRBJ2-1
CDR3aa: ASSLTRREQF

v_gene: TRBV9
j_gene: TRBJ1-1
CDR3aa: ASSVDRAGAEAF

v_gene: TRBV5-4
j_gene: TRBJ2-7
CDR3aa: ASSLEGGTSYEQY

v_gene: TRBV18
j_gene: TRBJ1-6
CDR3aa: ASSRGAGSSYNSPLH

v_gene: TRBV5-6
j_gene: TRBJ2-1
CDR3aa: ASSLYLEGPSSYNEQF

v_gene: TRBV6-6
j_gene: -
CDR3aa: ASSWRHSYEQY

v_gene: TRBV11-1
j_gene: TRBJ2-7
CDR3aa: ASSSAYEQY

v_gene: TRBV4-2
j_gene: TRBJ1-5
CDR3aa: ASSQKKTVTGNQPQH

v_gene: TRBV10-3
j_gene: TRBJ1-5
CDR3aa: ATREVTGVGQPQH

v_gene: TRBV2
j_gene: TRBJ2-7
CDR3aa: ATATPSYEQY

v_gene: TRBV5-4
j_gene: TRBJ2-3
CDR3aa: ASSPGGSVTSTDTQY

v_gene: TRBV5-4
j_gene: TRBJ2-5
CDR3aa: ASRRDPARTQY

v_gene: TRBV11-1
j_gene: TRBJ1-1
CDR3aa: ASSRDSMNTEAF

v_gene: TRBV27
j_gene: TRBJ2-7
CDR3aa: ASRGTGDHEQY

v_gene: TRBV7-2
j_gene: -
CDR3aa: ASSPGSYEQY

v_gene: TRBV15
j_gene: TRBJ2-2
CDR3aa: ATSRGQGDTGELF

v_gene: TRBV19
j_gene: TRBJ2-7
CDR3aa: ASSIGTGGDEQY

v_gene: TRBV10-3
j_gene: TRBJ2-5
CDR3aa: AIIRGQDQETQY

v_gene: TRBV4-3
j_gene: TRBJ2-7
CDR3aa: ASSQVSAGDDQSYEQY

v_gene: TRBV9
j_gene: TRBJ2-7
CDR3aa: ASSVESGMSSYEQY

v_gene: TRBV27
j_gene: TRBJ1-1
CDR3aa: ASSLRVPLINTEAF

v_gene: TRBV9
j_gene: TRBJ2-3
CDR3aa: ASSLTSGMGSDTQY

v_gene: TRBV27
j_gene: TRBJ2-7
CDR3aa: ASSVAGSSYEQY

v_gene: TRBV2
j_gene: TRBJ1-2
CDR3aa: ASRRTVHQANYGYT

v_gene: TRBV5-5
j_gene: TRBJ2-3
CDR3aa: ASSHAGLAGGPDTQY

v_gene: TRBV6-5
j_gene: TRBJ1-1
CDR3aa: ASSHKAGVEAF

v_gene: TRBV5-1
j_gene: TRBJ2-7
CDR3aa: ASSLVGRHYEQY

v_gene: TRBV11-1
j_gene: TRBJ2-7
CDR3aa: ASSQMGIAPHEQY

v_gene: TRBV4-3
j_gene: TRBJ2-7
CDR3aa: ASSQGTGQAYEQY

v_gene: TRBV5-6
j_gene: TRBJ2-7
CDR3aa: ASKSWRGTGSYEQY

v_gene: TRBV7-6
j_gene: TRBJ2-1
CDR3aa: ASSSDPSSYNEQF

v_gene: TRBV5-1
j_gene: TRBJ2-1
CDR3aa: ASSYRVHNEQF

v_gene: TRBV25-1
j_gene: TRBJ2-1
CDR3aa: ASSVNTASGSLYNEQF

v_gene: TRBV29-1
j_gene: TRBJ1-1
CDR3aa: SVEDEGPFGAF

v_gene: TRBV19
j_gene: TRBJ2-7
CDR3aa: ASSSGYEQY

v_gene: TRBV7-9
j_gene: TRBJ2-3
CDR3aa: ATDTQY

v_gene: TRBV5-8
j_gene: TRBJ2-2
CDR3aa: ASSPALRVKPGELF

v_gene: TRBV15
j_gene: TRBJ1-4
CDR3aa: ATSRGGAGEKLF

v_gene: TRBV21-1
j_gene: TRBJ2-7
CDR3aa: ASSKERFSYEQY

v_gene: TRBV6-6
j_gene: TRBJ1-6
CDR3aa: ASRQTRDSPLH